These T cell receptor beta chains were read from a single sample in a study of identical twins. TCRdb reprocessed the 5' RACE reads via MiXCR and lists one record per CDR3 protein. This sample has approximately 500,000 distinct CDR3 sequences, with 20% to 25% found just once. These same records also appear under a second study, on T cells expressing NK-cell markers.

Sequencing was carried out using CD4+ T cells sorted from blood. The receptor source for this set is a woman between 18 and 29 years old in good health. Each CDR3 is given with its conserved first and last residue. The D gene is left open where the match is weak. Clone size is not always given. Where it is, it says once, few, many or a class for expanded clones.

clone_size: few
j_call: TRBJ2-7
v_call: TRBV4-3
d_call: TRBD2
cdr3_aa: CASSQTGTRTYEQYF
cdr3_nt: TGCGCCAGCAGCCAAACCGGGACTAGAACCTACGAGCAGTACTTC

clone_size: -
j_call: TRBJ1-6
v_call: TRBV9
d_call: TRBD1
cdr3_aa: CASSPDRVGSPLHF
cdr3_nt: TGTGCCAGCAGCCCGGACAGGGTAGGTTCACCCCTCCACTTT

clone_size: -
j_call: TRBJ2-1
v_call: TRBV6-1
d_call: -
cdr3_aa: CASSVSRDIYNEQFF
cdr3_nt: TGTGCCAGCTCGGTGTCCCGGGACATTTACAATGAGCAGTTCTTC

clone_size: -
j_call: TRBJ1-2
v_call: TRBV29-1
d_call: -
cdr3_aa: CSVGTASRAGYTF
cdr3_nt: TGCAGCGTTGGAACGGCTTCACGAGCTGGCTACACCTTC

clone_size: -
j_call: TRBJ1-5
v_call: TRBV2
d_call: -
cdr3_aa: CASTASNQPQHF
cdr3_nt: TGTGCCAGCACAGCCTCCAATCAGCCCCAGCATTTT

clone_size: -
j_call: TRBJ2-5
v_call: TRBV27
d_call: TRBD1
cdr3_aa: CASSTGGWETQYF
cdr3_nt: TGTGCCAGCAGTACAGGGGGCTGGGAGACCCAGTACTTC

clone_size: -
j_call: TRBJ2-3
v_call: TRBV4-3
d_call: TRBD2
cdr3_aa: CASSQASGGGSDTQYF
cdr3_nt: TGCGCCAGCAGCCAAGCGTCGGGAGGAGGCTCAGATACGCAGTATTTT

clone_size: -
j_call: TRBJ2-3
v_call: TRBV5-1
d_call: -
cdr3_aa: CASSLATGGQPDTQYF
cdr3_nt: TGCGCCAGCAGCTTGGCGACGGGGGGCCAACCAGATACGCAGTATTTT

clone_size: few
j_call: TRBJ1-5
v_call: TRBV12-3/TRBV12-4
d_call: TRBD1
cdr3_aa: CASSSGQGGYQPQHF
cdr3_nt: TGTGCCAGCAGTTCAGGACAGGGCGGGTATCAGCCCCAGCATTTT

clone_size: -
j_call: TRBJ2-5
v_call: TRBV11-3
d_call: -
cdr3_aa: CASSSPWGGQETQYF
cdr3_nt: TGTGCCAGCAGCTCCCCTTGGGGTGGACAAGAGACCCAGTACTTC

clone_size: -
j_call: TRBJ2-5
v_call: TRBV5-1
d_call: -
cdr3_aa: CASSFGLAGADGETQYF
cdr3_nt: TGCGCCAGCAGCTTCGGTCTGGCGGGGGCAGATGGAGAGACCCAGTACTTC

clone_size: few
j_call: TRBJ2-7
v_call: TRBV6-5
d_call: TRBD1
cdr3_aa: CASSYSYIPGQSYEQYF
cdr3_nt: TGTGCCAGCAGTTACTCCTATATTCCGGGACAGAGCTACGAGCAGTACTTC

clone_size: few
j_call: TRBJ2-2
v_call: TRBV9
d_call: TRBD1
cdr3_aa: CASSGRTGSIGELFF
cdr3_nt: TGTGCCAGCAGCGGCCGGACAGGGAGTATCGGGGAGCTGTTTTTT

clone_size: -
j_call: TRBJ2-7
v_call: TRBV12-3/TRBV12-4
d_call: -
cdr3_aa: CASSHHPGRPGQYF
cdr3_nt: TGTGCCAGCAGCCACCACCCGGGACGCCCTGGGCAGTACTTC

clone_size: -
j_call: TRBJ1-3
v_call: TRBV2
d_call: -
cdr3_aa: CASSSSSGNTIYF
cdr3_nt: TGTGCCAGCAGCTCAAGCTCTGGAAACACCATATATTTT

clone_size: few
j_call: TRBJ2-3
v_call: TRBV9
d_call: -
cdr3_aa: CASSLGGTKPDTQYF
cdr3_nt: TGTGCCAGCAGCCTTGGCGGGACAAAGCCAGATACGCAGTATTTT

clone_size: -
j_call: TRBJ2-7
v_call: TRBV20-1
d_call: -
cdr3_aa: CSARDLSRESYEQYF
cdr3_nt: TGCAGTGCTAGAGATCTAAGCAGAGAGTCCTACGAGCAGTACTTC

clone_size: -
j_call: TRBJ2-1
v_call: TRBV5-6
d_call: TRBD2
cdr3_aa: CASSRGYSGGAIEQFF
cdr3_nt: TGTGCCAGCAGCAGAGGGTATAGCGGGGGGGCCATTGAGCAGTTCTTC

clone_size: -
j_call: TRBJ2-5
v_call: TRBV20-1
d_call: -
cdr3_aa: CSALDSLQYF
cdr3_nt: TGCAGTGCTCTGGACTCCCTCCAGTACTTC

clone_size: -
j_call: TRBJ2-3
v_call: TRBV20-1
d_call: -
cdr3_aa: CSAPGLSTDTQYF
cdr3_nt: TGCAGTGCTCCGGGACTCAGCACAGATACGCAGTATTTT

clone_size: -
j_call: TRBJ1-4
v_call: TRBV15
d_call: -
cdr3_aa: CATSRDRDLVGEKLFF
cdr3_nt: TGTGCCACCAGCAGAGATCGGGACTTAGTCGGGGAAAAACTGTTTTTT

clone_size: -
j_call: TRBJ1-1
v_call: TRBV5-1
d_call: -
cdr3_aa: CASSGGTENTEAFF
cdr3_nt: TGCGCCAGCAGTGGGGGGACGGAGAACACTGAAGCTTTCTTT

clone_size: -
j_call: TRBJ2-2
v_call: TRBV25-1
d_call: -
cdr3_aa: CASSDFAGPTGELFF
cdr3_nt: TGTGCCAGCAGTGATTTTGCGGGGCCCACCGGGGAGCTGTTTTTT

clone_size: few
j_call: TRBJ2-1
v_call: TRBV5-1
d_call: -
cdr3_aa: CASSLLVIANEQFF
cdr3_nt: TGCGCCAGCAGCTTGCTGGTTATAGCCAATGAGCAGTTCTTC

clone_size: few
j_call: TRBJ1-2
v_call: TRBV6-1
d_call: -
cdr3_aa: CASRNIRVGTGFYGYTF
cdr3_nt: TGTGCCAGCAGAAACATCCGTGTGGGAACAGGCTTCTATGGCTACACCTTC

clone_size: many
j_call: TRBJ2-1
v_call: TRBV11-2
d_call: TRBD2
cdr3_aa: CASSFRTSGDGNEQFF
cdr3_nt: TGTGCCAGCAGCTTCCGGACTAGCGGGGATGGTAATGAGCAGTTCTTC

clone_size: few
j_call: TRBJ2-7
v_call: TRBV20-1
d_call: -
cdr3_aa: CSARDNGGNYEQYF
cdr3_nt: TGCAGTGCTAGAGATAACGGGGGTAACTACGAGCAGTACTTC

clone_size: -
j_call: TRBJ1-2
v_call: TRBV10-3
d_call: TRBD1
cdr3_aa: CAISDKPRDRDNYGYTF
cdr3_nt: TGTGCCATCAGTGACAAACCCCGGGACAGGGATAACTATGGCTACACCTTC

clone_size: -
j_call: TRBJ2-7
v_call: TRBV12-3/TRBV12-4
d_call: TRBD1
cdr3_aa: CASRSDRVEQYF
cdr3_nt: TGTGCCAGCAGATCCGACAGGGTCGAGCAGTACTTC

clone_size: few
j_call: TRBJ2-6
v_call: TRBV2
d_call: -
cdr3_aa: CASSGLSGANVLTF
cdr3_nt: TGTGCCAGCAGTGGCCTCTCTGGGGCCAACGTCCTGACTTTC

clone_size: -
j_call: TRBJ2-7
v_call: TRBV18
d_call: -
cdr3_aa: CASSPNRGEQYF
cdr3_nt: TGTGCCAGCTCACCTAACCGGGGCGAGCAGTACTTC

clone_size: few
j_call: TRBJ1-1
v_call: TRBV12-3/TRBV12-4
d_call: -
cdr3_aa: CASTRRQQNTEAFF
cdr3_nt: TGTGCCAGCACCCGACGACAGCAAAACACTGAAGCTTTCTTT

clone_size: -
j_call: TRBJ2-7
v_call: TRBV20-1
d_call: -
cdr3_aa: CSASRPQGSSYEQYF
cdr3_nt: TGCAGTGCTAGTAGGCCGCAGGGGAGCTCCTACGAGCAGTACTTC

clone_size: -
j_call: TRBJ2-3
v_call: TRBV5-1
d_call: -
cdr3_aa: CASMIFGPDTQYF
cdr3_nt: TGCGCCAGCATGATTTTTGGCCCAGATACGCAGTATTTT

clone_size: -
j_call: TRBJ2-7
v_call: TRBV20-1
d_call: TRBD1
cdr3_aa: CSARILDRGTYEQYF
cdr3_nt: TGCAGTGCTAGAATTTTGGACAGGGGGACCTACGAGCAGTACTTC

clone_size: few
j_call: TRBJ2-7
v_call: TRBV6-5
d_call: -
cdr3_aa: CASSYSITPYYEQYF
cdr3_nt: TGTGCCAGCAGTTACTCGATTACACCTTACTACGAGCAGTACTTC

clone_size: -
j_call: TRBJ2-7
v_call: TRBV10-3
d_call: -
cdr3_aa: CAISETGSSYEQYF
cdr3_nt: TGTGCCATCAGTGAGACCGGGAGTTCCTACGAGCAGTACTTC

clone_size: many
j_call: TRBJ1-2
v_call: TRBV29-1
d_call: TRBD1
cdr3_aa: CSAKTGHGYTF
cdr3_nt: TGCAGCGCTAAGACAGGGCATGGCTACACCTTC

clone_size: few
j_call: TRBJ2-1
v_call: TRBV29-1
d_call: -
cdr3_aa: CSAGQYNEQFF
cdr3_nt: TGCAGCGCCGGACAGTACAATGAGCAGTTCTTC

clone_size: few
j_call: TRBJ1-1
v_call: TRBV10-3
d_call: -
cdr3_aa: CAISETGMNTEAFF
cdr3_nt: TGTGCCATCAGTGAAACGGGAATGAACACTGAAGCTTTCTTT

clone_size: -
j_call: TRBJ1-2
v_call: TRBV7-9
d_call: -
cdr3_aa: CASSSGWGSGYTF
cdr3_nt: TGTGCCAGCAGCTCCGGCTGGGGGAGCGGCTACACCTTC

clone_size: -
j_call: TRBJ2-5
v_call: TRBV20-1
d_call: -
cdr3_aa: CSARAAPGPLQETQYF
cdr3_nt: TGCAGTGCTAGAGCTGCACCGGGACCACTACAAGAGACCCAGTACTTC

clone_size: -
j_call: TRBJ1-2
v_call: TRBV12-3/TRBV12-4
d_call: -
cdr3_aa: CASSFYGAKGYTF
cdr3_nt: TGTGCCAGCAGTTTTTACGGGGCGAAGGGCTACACCTTC

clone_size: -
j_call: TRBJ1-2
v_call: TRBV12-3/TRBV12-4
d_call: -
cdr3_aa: CASSAGLEGYTF
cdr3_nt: TGTGCCAGCAGTGCGGGCCTTGAGGGCTACACCTTC

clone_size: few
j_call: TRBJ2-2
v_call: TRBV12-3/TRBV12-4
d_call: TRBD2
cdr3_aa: CASSLKLAGTGELFF
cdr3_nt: TGTGCCAGCAGCCTGAAACTAGCGGGAACCGGGGAGCTGTTTTTT

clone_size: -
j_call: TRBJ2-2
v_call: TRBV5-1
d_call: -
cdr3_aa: CASSSEPYLTGELFF
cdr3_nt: TGCGCCAGCAGCTCCGAGCCCTACCTGACCGGGGAGCTGTTTTTT

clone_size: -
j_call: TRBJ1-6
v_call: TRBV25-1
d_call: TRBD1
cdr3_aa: CASSGQGYSPLHF
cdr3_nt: TGTGCCAGCAGTGGACAGGGTTATTCACCCCTCCACTTT

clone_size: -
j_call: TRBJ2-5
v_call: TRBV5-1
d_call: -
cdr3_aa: CASSSASIVGETQYF
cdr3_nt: TGCGCCAGCAGCTCGGCCTCGATAGTGGGAGAGACCCAGTACTTC

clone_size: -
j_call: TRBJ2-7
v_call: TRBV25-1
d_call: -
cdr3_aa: CASSELRVPYGYEQYF
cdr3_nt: TGTGCCAGCAGTGAATTGAGGGTGCCCTATGGCTACGAGCAGTACTTC

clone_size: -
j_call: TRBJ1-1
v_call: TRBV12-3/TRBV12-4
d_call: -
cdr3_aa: CASSSRRGEAFF
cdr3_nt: TGTGCCAGCAGTTCCCGACGCGGTGAAGCTTTCTTT

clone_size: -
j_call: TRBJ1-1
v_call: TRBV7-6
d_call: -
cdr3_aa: CASSALNTEAFF
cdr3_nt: TGTGCCAGCAGCGCGTTGAACACTGAAGCTTTCTTT

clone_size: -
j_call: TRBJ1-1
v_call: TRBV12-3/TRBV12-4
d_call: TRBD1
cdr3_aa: CASTQGEGTEAFF
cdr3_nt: TGTGCCAGCACCCAGGGGGAGGGAACTGAAGCTTTCTTT

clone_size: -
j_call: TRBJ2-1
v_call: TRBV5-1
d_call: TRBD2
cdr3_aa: CASSRLAGSNEQFF
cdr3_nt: TGCGCCAGCAGTAGGCTAGCGGGGTCCAATGAGCAGTTCTTC

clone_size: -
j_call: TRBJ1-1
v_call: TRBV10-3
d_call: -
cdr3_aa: CAISGISENEAFF
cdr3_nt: TGTGCCATCAGTGGTATATCGGAAAATGAAGCTTTCTTT

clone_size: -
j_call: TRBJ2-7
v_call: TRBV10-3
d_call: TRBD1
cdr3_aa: CAIRTGTGESYEQYF
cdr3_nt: TGTGCCATCAGAACTGGGACAGGGGAATCCTACGAGCAGTACTTC

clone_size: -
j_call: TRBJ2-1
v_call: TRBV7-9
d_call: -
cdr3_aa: CASSSIRRSSYNEQFF
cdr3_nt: TGTGCCAGCAGCTCCATTAGGCGGAGCTCCTACAATGAGCAGTTCTTC

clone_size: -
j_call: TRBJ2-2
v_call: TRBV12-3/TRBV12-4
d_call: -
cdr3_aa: CATRSRVANTGELFF
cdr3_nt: TGTGCCACCAGAAGCAGGGTCGCGAACACCGGGGAGCTGTTTTTT

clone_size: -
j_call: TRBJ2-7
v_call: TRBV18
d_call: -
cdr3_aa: CASSLPEGTYEQYF
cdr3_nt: TGTGCCAGCTCACTACCGGAAGGGACCTACGAGCAGTACTTC